These 17 T cell receptor beta chains came from one sample sequenced in a study of identical twins. Via MiXCR, TCRdb re-called the 5' RACE reads, giving one row per CDR3 protein. The sample comprises some 710,000 distinct CDR3 sequences, around 6% of which are singletons, and roughly 2% rests with the top ten. Sample: naive T cells sorted from blood. These receptors were obtained from a man aged 18 to 35 in good health.

This clonotype was found many times. The rearrangement links TRBV10-3 to TRBJ2-1, with D possibly TRBD2 on 5 matching bases. V lost 0 bases, J lost 5 bases, and 11 bases lay in between. Germline CDR1 and CDR2: ENHRY and SYGVKD. There are 15 residues in the CDR3. CDR3 in amino acids: CAISESWTGNNEQFF. In DNA, the CDR3 is TGTGCCATCAGTGAGTCATGGACTGGAAACAATGAGCAGTTCTTC.

This clonotype was seen only a few times. The chain is built from TRBV3-1 and TRBJ2-1; 7 bases align to TRBD1. Germline assignment: CDR1 LGHDT and CDR2 YNNKEL (reference sequence). CDR3 length equals 12 residues. V gave up 6 bases and J gave up 15 bases; unmatched junction bases: 11. The CDR3 region is CASSLDRDIRFF. The CDR3 nucleotides read TGTGCCAGCAGTCTCGACAGGGACATTCGGTTCTTC.

There are a few counts of this clonotype. The chain joins TRBV20-1 to TRBJ2-2; 10 nucleotides match TRBD2. With 4 bases clipped from V and 4 bases from J, the junction kept 3 bases outside the gene matches. The CDR3 sequence is 14 residues long. CDR1 and CDR2 from the germline V gene are DFQATT and SNEGSKA (reference sequence). In nucleotides, the CDR3 is TGCAGTGCTAAAGCGGGAGGGGTCACCGGGGAGCTGTTTTTT. Its protein product is CSAKAGGVTGELFF.

The rearrangement links TRBV18 to TRBJ2-5; 7 bases are a match to TRBD2. CDR1 and CDR2 (germline): KGHSH, LQKENI. This CDR3 comprises 15 residues. V lost 3 bases to trimming and J lost 0 bases; unmatched junction nucleotides: 4. The CDR3 DNA follows: TGTGCCAGCTCACCTCGGGAGGCCCACCAAGAGACCCAGTACTTC. Its translation: CASSPREAHQETQYF.

This clonotype was seen more than once but under ten times. The genes are TRBV24-1 and TRBJ2-5, with TRBD1 identical over 11 bases. Losses at the gene ends were 0 bases for V and 5 bases for J; bases not matched to a gene: 4. This CDR3 region has 16 residues. The germline V gene has CDR1 KGHDR and CDR2 SFDVKD. The CDR3 spells CATSDLGQGAGETQYF. CDR3 in DNA: TGTGCCACCAGTGATTTGGGACAGGGGGCGGGGGAGACCCAGTACTTC.

The chain has TRBV20-1 and TRBJ2-1; maybe TRBD2 (6 bases). V was clipped by 5 bases and J by 11 bases, with 13 bases between them. Germline lookup yields CDR1 DFQATT and CDR2 SNEGSKA (reference sequence). This CDR3 comprises 11 residues. The CDR3 loop is CSADWGRKQFF. Here the CDR3 DNA reads TGCAGTGCTGATTGGGGGAGGAAGCAGTTCTTC.

The sample holds many counts of this clonotype. This chain uses TRBV9 with TRBJ1-5; no firm D call. The CDR3 contains 13 residues. Germline CDR1 and CDR2: SGDLS and YYNGEE. The V end was cut by 2 bases, the J end by 2 bases, with 5 bases between. Here the CDR3 DNA reads TGTGCCAGCAGCGTGGACGGCAATCAGCCCCAGCATTTT. It encodes CASSVDGNQPQHF.

The gene calls are TRBV7-2 and TRBJ2-7, with 11 bases matching TRBD2. The CDR3 sequence is 15 residues long. CDR1 and CDR2 from the germline V gene are SGHTA and FQGNSA. The V segment lost 5 bases and the J segment 3 bases; nucleotides outside the gene matches: 6. The CDR3 bases are TGTGCCAGCAGCCGGGGACTAGCGGAAGACTACGAGCAGTACGTC. Amino acid sequence: CASSRGLAEDYEQYV.

This clonotype was seen a handful of times. The rearrangement joins TRBV7-2 to TRBJ1-1; D ambiguous. Trimming took off 3 bases at V and 1 base at J, with 12 bases between the two ends. Germline V gene lookup returns CDR1 SGHTA and CDR2 FQGNSA. This CDR3 spans 15 amino acids. CDR3 residues: CASSLLTQPNTEAFF. Written as DNA, the CDR3 is TGTGCCAGCAGCTTGTTAACGCAGCCGAACACTGAAGCTTTCTTT.

This clonotype was found many times. The chain is built from TRBV20-1 and TRBJ2-3, with 11 bases fitting TRBD2. This CDR3 contains 13 residues. Germline V gene lookup returns CDR1 DFQATT and CDR2 SNEGSKA (reference sequence). The V gene end was trimmed by 7 bases and the J gene end by 3 bases; junction bases not matched to a gene: 3. The CDR3 is CSGLAGLTDTQYF. DNA of the CDR3: TGCAGTGGACTAGCGGGATTGACAGATACGCAGTATTTT.

This clonotype has at least ten counts. The chain has TRBV12-3 or TRBV12-4 and TRBJ2-5; no firm D call. The CDR3 covers 15 residues. Trimming removed 6 bases at V and 5 bases at J, with 19 bases between. CDR3 sequence (DNA): TGTGCCAGCAGCTCCCCCCGCGCCTCGTATGAGACCCAGTACTTC. As protein: CASSSPRASYETQYF.

This clonotype was counted ten times or more. The chain is built from TRBV6-1 and TRBJ2-7, with 9 bases aligning to TRBD2. Unmatched junction bases numbered 3, after V lost 2 bases and J lost 4 bases. This CDR3 has 14 amino acids. The germline V gene has CDR1 MNHNS and CDR2 SASEGT. CDR3 coding DNA: TGTGCCAGCAGTGAACTAGCGGGAACTTACGAGCAGTACTTC. Its protein is CASSELAGTYEQYF.

The sample holds many counts of this clonotype. The gene calls are TRBV5-1 and TRBJ2-1; 13 nucleotides agree with TRBD2. From germline, CDR1 is SGHRS and CDR2 YFSETQ. This CDR3 has 17 amino acids. After removal of 2 bases from V and 4 bases from J, the junction contained 6 bases not matched to a gene. This CDR3 is CASSLGLAGESYNEQFF. Here the CDR3 DNA reads TGCGCCAGCAGCTTAGGACTAGCGGGAGAATCTTACAATGAGCAGTTCTTC. The full variable domain, in which reference TRBV5-1 and TRBJ2-1 provide the parts outside the CDR3, is KAGVTQTPRYLIKTRGQQVTLSCSPISGHRSVSWYQQTPGQGLQFLFEYFSETQRNKGNFPGRFSGRQFSNSRSEMNVSTLELGDSALYLCASSLGLAGESYNEQFFGPGTRLTVL.

This clonotype was observed at least ten times. The chain couples TRBV4-2 to TRBJ1-6; D remains unclear. Germline V gene data show CDR1 as LGHNA and CDR2 as YNFKEQ. V was cut by 0 bases and J by 10 bases, with 10 bases left in between. This CDR3 has 14 amino acids. The CDR3 DNA reads as TGTGCCAGCAGCCAAGATCGTCCGGTGTCACCCCTCCACTTT. Translating gives CASSQDRPVSPLHF.

This clonotype occurred a few times. The chain employs TRBV29-1 and TRBJ1-2; D is perhaps TRBD1 (5 bases). Trimming took off 3 bases at V and 3 bases at J, with 11 bases between the two ends. There are 13 residues in the CDR3. Germline V gene sequence: CDR1 SQVTM, CDR2 ANQGSEA. The CDR3 nucleotides are TGCAGCGTTGATGGGACTCCTGACTATGGCTACACCTTC. This encodes CSVDGTPDYGYTF.

This clonotype showed up many times. V usage is TRBV5-6 and J usage is TRBJ2-1, with TRBD2 matching 11 bases. Germline CDR1 and CDR2: SGHDT and YYEEEE. V shed 0 bases, J shed 0 bases, and the junction held 5 bases outside the gene matches. The CDR3 is 18 amino acids. This CDR3 is CASSLVTSGISSYNEQFF. The CDR3 DNA reads TGTGCCAGCAGCTTGGTGACTAGCGGGATTAGCTCCTACAATGAGCAGTTCTTC.

This clonotype was detected many times. V and J are TRBV12-3 or TRBV12-4 and TRBJ2-7; no firm D call. This CDR3 has 14 amino acids. V dropped 3 bases and J dropped 4 bases, with 13 bases sitting between them. The CDR3 region is CASSFGLVGYEQYF. For the CDR3, the DNA is TGTGCCAGCAGTTTCGGGCTAGTGGGTTACGAGCAGTACTTC.